This entry lists 2 T cell receptor beta chains sequenced from one sample in a study of Ad26.COV2.S vaccination and SARS-CoV-2 variants. Documented treatment: 19 received Ad26.COV2.S at low or high dose, single or two shots; roughly 5 received placebo; per-sample allocation not given. The study sampled participants on day 63 after the first vaccine or placebo injection. The method was immunoSEQ multiplex PCR; TCRdb's version includes in-frame clones alone and lacks a portion of them. The table includes 440,000 or so clones, around 90% detected once. The input for sequencing was peripheral blood, taken in a trial of Ad26.COV2.S vaccine versus placebo. The receptors originated from a person between 18 and 59 years old who received the Ad26.COV2.S COVID-19 vaccine or a placebo.

The chain joins TRBV6-5 to TRBJ2-7; 7 bases fit TRBD1. Germline CDR1 reads MNHEY; CDR2 reads SVGAGI. The trim removed 6 bases at V and 6 bases at J, leaving 5 bases unmatched. CDR3 length equals 12 residues. The DNA for the CDR3 is TGTGCCAGCAGCCGACAGGGATCCGAGCAGTACTTC. It codes for CASSRQGSEQYF.

V usage is TRBV18 and J usage is TRBJ1-4; 7 nucleotides agree with TRBD1. CDR1 KGHSH and CDR2 LQKENI come from the germline V gene. The CDR3 covers 15 residues. The junction had 8 bases not matched to a gene; V was cut back by 3 bases and J by 7 bases. The CDR3 nucleotides are TGTGCCAGCTCACCCATCAGGGCAGGGGGTGAAAAACTGTTTTTT. This gives the protein CASSPIRAGGEKLFF.